The 28 T cell receptor beta chains listed next were all sequenced from one sample in a study of blood T cells in healthy people across ages (dated by TCRdb to the mid-2010s). The method was 5' RACE. A second roughly 6 to 12 cycle PCR used a sample-barcoded 5' primer and a J-beta primer mix. TCRdb reworked the public reads: Q25 trimming with fastp, MiXCR clone assembly, productive beta chains retained. CDR3 protein sequences are deduplicated, and each keeps its most common genes and DNA. A total of around 1,900,000 distinct CDR3 sequences appear in this sample, 39% of them only once. Together, the top ten hold 23% of the sample. The material sequenced was blood. Receptors were obtained from a human donor in good health.

The V and J genes are TRBV3-1 and TRBJ2-4; TRBD1 might be the D (6 bases). The J call could be wrong; TRBJ2-7 is a better fit for the DNA end. CDR1 and CDR2 from the germline V gene are LGHDT and YNNKEL (reference sequence). The CDR3 covers 13 residues. The CDR3 DNA reads as TGTGCCAGCAGCCAAGAATTCAGGGGCGAGCAGTACTTC. Protein: CASSQEFRGEQYF.

The chain combines TRBV7-3 with TRBJ1-6, with D uncertain. Trimming took off 2 bases at V and 5 bases at J, with 13 bases between the two ends. Germline V gene lookup returns CDR1 SGHTA and CDR2 FQGTGA. This CDR3 comprises 16 residues. CDR3 bases: TGTGCCAGCAGCTTACGAGGTGGAACCAATAATTCACCCCTCCACTTT. Protein: CASSLRGGTNNSPLHF.

The CDR3 region is CASSLAGQGLNEQFF. The DNA of the CDR3 is TGCGCCAGCAGCTTGGCCGGACAGGGGTTGAATGAGCAGTTCTTC. V and J are TRBV5-1 and TRBJ2-1; 9 bases line up with TRBD1. The CDR3 runs 15 residues. Germline CDR1 reads SGHRS; CDR2 reads YFSETQ. J gave up 7 bases and V 0 bases, and 5 bases lay outside the gene matches.

This chain uses TRBV20-1 with TRBJ1-2; perhaps TRBD1 as D (5 bases). Trimming left V 0 bases short and J 4 bases short, with 12 bases between. CDR1 and CDR2 from the germline V gene are DFQATT and SNEGSKA (reference sequence). The CDR3 runs to 14 residues. CDR3 region: CSARDVRDFYGYTF. The DNA for the CDR3 is TGCAGTGCTAGAGATGTTCGGGACTTCTATGGCTACACCTTC.

As regards this clonotype: The junction shows a germline mismatch at one end, possibly a read error. The V and J genes are TRBV4-3 and TRBJ1-1, with unresolved D. Germline V gene data show CDR1 as LGHNA and CDR2 as YSLEER. The CDR3 covers 17 residues. In DNA form, the CDR3 reads TGCGCCGGCAGCCAAGCGGTACGAACAGCCAGTAGCACTGAAGCTTTCTTT. It encodes CAGSQAVRTASSTEAFF.

The J gene is TRBJ2-1, the V gene TRBV5-1; 11 bases are a match to TRBD1. J gave up 5 bases and V 4 bases, and 5 bases lay outside the gene matches. Looked up from germline, CDR1 is SGHRS and CDR2 is YFSETQ. This CDR3 has 15 amino acids. The CDR3 spells CASSAGQGAHNEQFF. The CDR3 region has the DNA TGCGCCAGCAGCGCTGGACAGGGGGCACACAATGAGCAGTTCTTC.

The chain combines TRBV24-1 with TRBJ2-6; D might be TRBD1 (5 bases). Per germline, CDR1 KGHDR and CDR2 SFDVKD. The CDR3 extends over 14 amino acids. The V and J ends lost 6 bases and 8 bases respectively, with 13 bases between them. In DNA, the CDR3 is TGTGCCACCAGTCCAAAGGGGTGGCCCAACGTCCTGACTTTC. This codes for CATSPKGWPNVLTF.

The chain combines TRBV7-2 with TRBJ2-5; 7 nucleotides agree with TRBD2. The CDR3 has 13 residues. Germline V CDR1 and CDR2: SGHTA, FQGNSA. The junction had 5 bases not matched to a gene; V was cut back by 6 bases and J by 4 bases. DNA for the CDR3: TGTGCCAGCAGTTTGGGACTACTAGAGACCCAGTACTTC. As protein: CASSLGLLETQYF.

There are a few counts of this clonotype. The chain recombines TRBV29-1 with TRBJ2-3; 8 nucleotides align to TRBD1. CDR1 and CDR2 (germline): SQVTM, ANQGSEA. V lost 4 bases and J lost 3; bases outside the gene matches: 3. The CDR3 spans 13 residues. CDR3: CSVAGQVTDTQYF. CDR3 coding DNA: TGCAGCGTTGCGGGACAGGTGACAGATACGCAGTATTTT.

This clonotype was detected only a few times. The V call is TRBV4-3, the J call TRBJ2-3; D unresolved. CDR1 is LGHNA, CDR2 YSLEER, per germline. Trimming removed 6 bases at V and 12 bases at J, with 22 bases between. The CDR3 has 14 residues. The CDR3 spells CASSRLGITDAQYF. In DNA, the CDR3 is TGCGCCAGCAGTCGATTGGGCATTACAGATGCACAGTATTTT.

This clonotype has a single count. V usage is TRBV4-3 and J usage is TRBJ2-3; D not certain. The CDR3 sequence is 15 residues long. Deletions cut 4 bases from V and 4 bases from J, with 15 bases between. Germline CDR1 LGHNA, CDR2 YSLEER. CDR3 sequence reads: CASSREIGVPDTQYF. The CDR3 DNA follows: TGCGCCAGCAGCCGAGAAATCGGAGTGCCAGATACGCAGTATTTT.

This clonotype was counted between two and nine times. This rearrangement joins TRBV7-9 to TRBJ2-5; 9 nucleotides match TRBD1. The CDR3 extends over 13 amino acids. Germline V CDR1 and CDR2: SEHNR, FQNEAQ (reference sequence). The V and J ends lost 7 bases and 3 bases, in that order; junction bases with no gene match: 3. The DNA for the CDR3 is TGTGCCAGCACCGGGACAGGGAAAGAGACCCAGTACTTC. As protein: CASTGTGKETQYF.

This clonotype was observed many times. The chain combines TRBV5-1 with TRBJ2-5, with 7 bases that match TRBD2. Germline V lookup: CDR1 SGHRS, CDR2 YFSETQ. The junction had 9 bases not matched to a gene; V was cut back by 5 bases and J by 5 bases. This CDR3 is built from 14 residues. The CDR3: CASRANGGSETQYF. CDR3 bases: TGCGCCAGCAGGGCCAACGGGGGGAGCGAGACCCAGTACTTC. Based on the CDR3 plus reference TRBV5-1 and TRBJ2-5, the full variable domain is KAGVTQTPRYLIKTRGQQVTLSCSPISGHRSVSWYQQTPGQGLQFLFEYFSETQRNKGNFPGRFSGRQFSNSRSEMNVSTLELGDSALYLCASRANGGSETQYFGPGTRLLVL.

V usage is TRBV11-2 and J usage is TRBJ2-7; the D is unclear. V gave up 1 base and J gave up 2 bases, with 9 bases separating them. The CDR3 sequence is 14 residues long. Per germline, CDR1 SGHAT and CDR2 FQNNGV. CDR3 nucleotide sequence: TGTGCCAGCAGCTTAGGACACGGAACCTACGAGCAGTACTTC. Protein: CASSLGHGTYEQYF. The complete variable domain, with remaining parts taken from reference TRBV11-2 and TRBJ2-7, reads EAGVAQSPRYKIIEKRQSVAFWCNPISGHATLYWYQQILGQGPKLLIQFQNNGVVDDSQLPKDRFSAERLKGVDSTLKIQPAKLEDSAVYLCASSLGHGTYEQYFGPGTRLTVT.

This clonotype has at least ten counts. The chain joins TRBV6-5 to TRBJ2-3, with D perhaps TRBD1 (5 bases). V shed 6 bases and J shed 4 bases, with 14 bases lying between them. The V gene's germline CDR1 is MNHEY and CDR2 SVGAGI. The CDR3 runs to 14 residues. CDR3 bases: TGTGCCAGCAGAAGGGGTAGGGTAGCAGATACGCAGTATTTT. Residues: CASRRGRVADTQYF.

The rearrangement uses TRBV12-3 or TRBV12-4 and TRBJ2-7; D is uncertain. This CDR3 spans 15 amino acids. V lost 7 bases and J 0 bases, leaving 16 bases between the germline ends. CDR3 nucleotides: TGTGCCAGCATGAGGAACGGAGCCTACTCCTACGAGCAGTACTTC. The encoded protein is CASMRNGAYSYEQYF.

This clonotype was recorded a few times. V usage is TRBV9 and J usage is TRBJ2-1; D remains ambiguous. The V gene lost 0 bases and the J gene lost 4 bases, with 11 bases spanning the gap. CDR3 length: 15 amino acids. The germline V gene has CDR1 SGDLS and CDR2 YYNGEE. The CDR3 here is CASSVAQWGYNEQFF. The CDR3 DNA is TGTGCCAGCAGCGTAGCGCAGTGGGGATACAATGAGCAGTTCTTC.

This chain connects TRBV20-1 to TRBJ2-3; a possible D gene is TRBD1 (5 bases). The V and J ends lost 0 bases and 0 bases respectively, with 7 bases between them. Germline V lookup: CDR1 DFQATT, CDR2 SNEGSKA (reference sequence). CDR3 size: 14 residues. The CDR3 sequence is CSARETASTDTQYF. The CDR3 DNA sequence: TGCAGTGCTAGAGAGACAGCAAGCACAGATACGCAGTATTTT.

This sequence joins TRBV12-3 or TRBV12-4 and TRBJ2-1; no reliable D call. This CDR3 region has 15 residues. Trimming took 3 bases from V and 6 from J, leaving 15 bases between them. DNA of the CDR3: TGTGCCAGCAGTTTGCACGAAGTGGGCTCCAATGAGCAGTTCTTC. Its translation is CASSLHEVGSNEQFF.

In its sample, this clonotype was seen once. The CDR3 DNA is TGTGCCAGCAGGGCCCACCCTGATTCCTACGAGCAGTACTTC. Protein sequence: CASRAHPDSYEQYF. The V gene is TRBV9, the J gene TRBJ2-7, with D unresolved. Trimming stripped 5 bases from V and 1 base from J, with 13 bases between. This CDR3 has 14 residues. The germline V gene encodes CDR1 SGDLS and CDR2 YYNGEE. Variable domain in full (rest from reference TRBV9 and TRBJ2-7): DSGVTQTPKHLITATGQRVTLRCSPRSGDLSVYWYQQSLDQGLQFLIQYYNGEERAKGNILERFSAQQFPDLHSELNLSSLELGDSALYFCASRAHPDSYEQYFGPGTRLTVT.

CDR3 protein: CASARGDYGYTF. CDR3 bases: TGTGCTAGTGCGCGGGGCGACTATGGCTACACCTTC. The J gene is TRBJ1-2, the V gene TRBV12-5; D is perhaps TRBD1 (5 bases). V lost 7 bases and J lost 3, with 9 bases in between. The germline CDR1 and CDR2 sequences are LGHNT and FRNRAP. The CDR3 covers 12 residues.

The rearrangement joins TRBV2 to TRBJ2-3; maybe TRBD2 (5 bases). The V end lost 4 bases, the J end lost 0 bases, and 11 bases lay between the germline ends. This CDR3 spans 15 amino acids. Per germline, CDR1 SNHLY and CDR2 FYNNEI. CDR3 coding DNA: TGTGCCAGCAGTGCTCTAGCCCTAAGCACAGATACGCAGTATTTT. This sequence encodes CASSALALSTDTQYF. The whole variable domain, remainder taken from reference TRBV2 and TRBJ2-3, is EPEVTQTPSHQVTQMGQEVILRCVPISNHLYFYWYRQILGQKVEFLVSFYNNEISEKSEIFDDQFSVERPDGSNFTLKIRSTKLEDSAMYFCASSALALSTDTQYFGPGTRLTVL.

With respect to this clonotype: A read error is possible here, since a much larger clone lies one base away. CDR3 DNA sequence: TGTGCCATCGGACAGCGCACAGATACGCAGTATTTT. It encodes CAIGQRTDTQYF. This sequence joins TRBV7-2 and TRBJ2-3, with TRBD1 as a possible D gene (6 bases). V was trimmed by 10 bases and J by 1 base, leaving 9 bases between them. CDR3 length equals 12 residues. CDR1 and CDR2 (germline): SGHTA, FQGNSA.

For this clonotype: The junction departs from germline at one end; a sequencing error may be responsible. The rearrangement joins TRBV28 to TRBJ2-7; 9 bases align to TRBD1. The CDR3 runs 15 residues. CDR1 is MDHEN, CDR2 SYDVKM, per germline. CDR3 sequence: CAGRPTGQGSYEQYF. The CDR3 coding sequence is TGTGCCGGCAGGCCCACGGGACAGGGTTCCTACGAGCAGTACTTC.

This clonotype has more than one count but fewer than ten. The chain has TRBV12-3 or TRBV12-4 and TRBJ2-1, with TRBD2 matching over 8 bases. V lost 5 bases to trimming and J lost 12 bases; unmatched junction nucleotides: 9. This CDR3 is 13 amino acids long. The chain's CDR3 is CASSPGRSGGQFF. CDR3 sequence (DNA): TGTGCCAGCAGTCCGGGACGGAGCGGGGGGCAGTTCTTC.

This clonotype occurred a few times. The CDR3 coding sequence is TGCGCCAGCAGCCGACCGACTAGCGGCACAGATACGCAGTATTTT. This sequence encodes CASSRPTSGTDTQYF. The chain is built from TRBV4-1 and TRBJ2-3; 8 nucleotides agree with TRBD2. This CDR3 comprises 15 residues. Germline-derived CDR1 and CDR2 are MGHRA and YSYEKL. The V and J ends lost 4 bases and 1 base, in that order; junction bases with no gene match: 4.

This clonotype was counted only a few times. The chain links TRBV20-1 to TRBJ2-5; a weak D match, TRBD2 (6 bases). V lost 6 bases and J 1 base, leaving 12 bases between the germline ends. CDR1 is DFQATT, CDR2 SNEGSKA, per germline (reference sequence). The CDR3 is 13 residues long. CDR3 protein: CSAELAVQETQYF. CDR3 DNA sequence: TGCAGTGCAGAACTAGCCGTCCAAGAGACCCAGTACTTC.

About this clonotype itself: The junction differs from germline at one of its ends, possibly a read error. The chain couples TRBV27 to TRBJ2-1; D is possibly TRBD1 or TRBD2 (5 bases each). CDR3 length: 14 amino acids. Germline V gene data show CDR1 as MNHEY and CDR2 as SMNVEV (reference sequence). CDR3 protein: CASSWDGIYNEQVF. The CDR3 region has the DNA TGTGCCAGCAGCTGGGACGGAATATACAATGAGCAGGTCTTC.